These T cell receptor beta chains were read from a single sample in a study of cytomegalovirus exposure and HLA in healthy donors. Measured with immunoSEQ multiplex PCR; TCRdb has only the in-frame clones, and not every one. The sample consists of about 120,000 clones, nearly 65% of them appearing once. The sequencing sample was made of PBMCs. These receptors all stem from a man aged 35 to 55 in good health and CMV-seropositive. Both conserved end residues are part of each CDR3. The order of the fields is D gene, V gene, J gene, clone size, CDR3 DNA, CDR3 protein. A D gene is named only where the DNA matches it firmly. Clone size is given for some rows only: seen once, a few or many times, or a class if the clone is expanded.

d_gene: -; v_gene: TRBV7-9; j_gene: TRBJ2-7; abundance: few; CDR3nt: TGTGCCAGCAGCCCGAGAGGCACCTACGAGCAGTACTTC; CDR3aa: CASSPRGTYEQYF
d_gene: -; v_gene: TRBV6-1; j_gene: TRBJ2-3; abundance: once; CDR3nt: TGTGCCAGCAGGCGCAGGGGGGTGAGCACAGATACGCAGTATTTT; CDR3aa: CASRRRGVSTDTQYF
d_gene: TRBD1; v_gene: TRBV18; j_gene: TRBJ2-1; abundance: -; CDR3nt: TGTGCCAGCTCACCACCCTTTTCGATTTCGGGGGGACAGGGGCCGTATGTGGAGCAGTTCTTC; CDR3aa: CASSPPFSISGGQGPYVEQFF
d_gene: -; v_gene: TRBV18; j_gene: TRBJ1-2; abundance: -; CDR3nt: TGTGCCAGCTCTCCCTCACAGGGTAACGGCTATGGCTACACCTTC; CDR3aa: CASSPSQGNGYGYTF
d_gene: -; v_gene: TRBV29-1; j_gene: TRBJ2-2; abundance: once; CDR3nt: TGCAGCGTTGAAACCCCGGCGGGGCCTCGAGCCGGGGAGCTGTTTTTT; CDR3aa: CSVETPAGPRAGELFF
d_gene: -; v_gene: TRBV9; j_gene: TRBJ2-7; abundance: -; CDR3nt: TGTGCCAGCAGCGTAGATCTAGCGAGCTACGAGCAGTACTTC; CDR3aa: CASSVDLASYEQYF
d_gene: TRBD1; v_gene: TRBV18; j_gene: TRBJ1-1; abundance: once; CDR3nt: TGTGCCAGCTCACCCTGGGACAGGGGACAAGCTTTCTTT; CDR3aa: CASSPWDRGQAFF
d_gene: TRBD2; v_gene: TRBV7-9; j_gene: TRBJ2-2; abundance: once; CDR3nt: TGTGCCAGCAGCCTCCCGGGTAGCGGGAGAGGGGAGCTGTTTTTT; CDR3aa: CASSLPGSGRGELFF
d_gene: -; v_gene: TRBV27; j_gene: TRBJ2-2; abundance: once; CDR3nt: TGTGCCAGCCACACGTTCACCGGGGAGCTGTTTTTT; CDR3aa: CASHTFTGELFF
d_gene: TRBD2; v_gene: TRBV4-3; j_gene: TRBJ2-1; abundance: -; CDR3nt: TGCGCCAGCAGCCAAGATAGGACTAGCGGGAGAGGGGAGCAGTTCTTC; CDR3aa: CASSQDRTSGRGEQFF
d_gene: -; v_gene: TRBV2; j_gene: TRBJ2-7; abundance: -; CDR3nt: TGTGCCAGCAGTTTCGTTTACGAGCAGTACTTC; CDR3aa: CASSFVYEQYF
d_gene: TRBD1; v_gene: TRBV6-5; j_gene: TRBJ2-7; abundance: -; CDR3nt: TGTGCCAGCAGTTACTCGGGGACAGGGCCCTACGAGCAGTACTTC; CDR3aa: CASSYSGTGPYEQYF
d_gene: TRBD1; v_gene: TRBV7-9; j_gene: TRBJ1-6; abundance: -; CDR3nt: TGTGCCAGCAGCCTCCGACAGGGAGCGGATTCACCCCTCCACTTT; CDR3aa: CASSLRQGADSPLHF
d_gene: TRBD2; v_gene: TRBV7-8; j_gene: TRBJ2-7; abundance: -; CDR3nt: TGTGCCAGCAGCTTAGGGGGACTAGCGGGACCTCTCGAGCAGTACTTC; CDR3aa: CASSLGGLAGPLEQYF
d_gene: TRBD2; v_gene: TRBV18; j_gene: TRBJ2-1; abundance: few; CDR3nt: TGTGCCAGCTCACCTTGGACTAGCGGGCGCAATGAGCAGTTCTTC; CDR3aa: CASSPWTSGRNEQFF
d_gene: -; v_gene: TRBV7-3; j_gene: TRBJ1-5; abundance: -; CDR3nt: TGTGCCAGCAGCTTAAGAGGGAATCAGCCCCAGCATTTT; CDR3aa: CASSLRGNQPQHF
d_gene: TRBD1; v_gene: TRBV7-3; j_gene: TRBJ2-2; abundance: -; CDR3nt: TGTGCCAGCAGCTTAGCGGGACAGGGGGGTTCTAAGGAGCTGTTTTTT; CDR3aa: CASSLAGQGGSKELFF
d_gene: TRBD1; v_gene: TRBV27; j_gene: TRBJ1-1; abundance: -; CDR3nt: TGTGCCAGCAGGGTGACAGGGTGGGGCACTGAAGCTTTCTTT; CDR3aa: CASRVTGWGTEAFF
d_gene: -; v_gene: TRBV25-1; j_gene: TRBJ1-5; abundance: -; CDR3nt: TGTGCCAGCAGCATAACAGGGAGCAATCAGCCCCAGCATTTT; CDR3aa: CASSITGSNQPQHF
d_gene: TRBD2; v_gene: TRBV5-6; j_gene: TRBJ2-3; abundance: once; CDR3nt: TGTGCCAGCAGTGGACTAGCGGGACCAGATACGCAGTATTTT; CDR3aa: CASSGLAGPDTQYF
d_gene: -; v_gene: TRBV29-1; j_gene: TRBJ1-1; abundance: -; CDR3nt: TGCAGCACACGGGTGCAGTTCGGCACTGAAGCTTTCTTT; CDR3aa: CSTRVQFGTEAFF
d_gene: -; v_gene: TRBV7-9; j_gene: TRBJ2-7; abundance: -; CDR3nt: TGTGCCAGCAGCCCCAACCCCACTTTAGGAGCCTACGAGCAGTACTTC; CDR3aa: CASSPNPTLGAYEQYF
d_gene: -; v_gene: TRBV9; j_gene: TRBJ1-2; abundance: -; CDR3nt: TGTGCCAGCAGCGGATACCCATCCCGGAGACTCTTGAACTATGGCTACACCTTC; CDR3aa: CASSGYPSRRLLNYGYTF
d_gene: TRBD1; v_gene: TRBV7-6; j_gene: TRBJ1-4; abundance: -; CDR3nt: TGTGCCAGCAGCTCGCAGACAGGGAATGAAAAACTGTTTTTT; CDR3aa: CASSSQTGNEKLFF
d_gene: -; v_gene: TRBV27; j_gene: TRBJ2-3; abundance: -; CDR3nt: TGTGCCAGCAGTTTATTCTCAGATACGCAGTATTTT; CDR3aa: CASSLFSDTQYF
d_gene: TRBD1; v_gene: TRBV5-1; j_gene: TRBJ2-7; abundance: -; CDR3nt: TGCGCCAGCAGACCCCCTACCGGGACAGGCTACGGGGAGCAGTACTTC; CDR3aa: CASRPPTGTGYGEQYF
d_gene: TRBD2; v_gene: TRBV7-7; j_gene: TRBJ2-1; abundance: -; CDR3nt: TGTGCTAGCAGCTTATTGACCGGACTAGCAGGCAATGAGCAGTTCTTC; CDR3aa: CASSLLTGLAGNEQFF
d_gene: TRBD1; v_gene: TRBV5-4; j_gene: TRBJ2-5; abundance: few; CDR3nt: TGTGCCAGCAGCCTATCGGGACAGGGGAGGCAGACCCAGTACTTC; CDR3aa: CASSLSGQGRQTQYF
d_gene: TRBD2; v_gene: TRBV5-1; j_gene: TRBJ2-7; abundance: -; CDR3nt: TGCGCCAGCAGCTTGGCCGGCGGGGGGGGAGAGCAGTACTTC; CDR3aa: CASSLAGGGGEQYF
d_gene: TRBD1; v_gene: TRBV12-5; j_gene: TRBJ1-2; abundance: -; CDR3nt: TGTGCTAATGGTCGGGAGGTAGGGACAGGGACTTATGGCTACACCTTC; CDR3aa: CANGREVGTGTYGYTF
d_gene: -; v_gene: TRBV5-1; j_gene: TRBJ2-7; abundance: -; CDR3nt: TGCGCCAGCAGCTTGCCCAGGGGCACCTACGAGCAGTACTTC; CDR3aa: CASSLPRGTYEQYF
d_gene: TRBD2; v_gene: TRBV14; j_gene: TRBJ2-5; abundance: few; CDR3nt: TGTGCCAGCAGCCATTATAGCGGGAGCGGTGAGACCCAGTACTTC; CDR3aa: CASSHYSGSGETQYF
d_gene: TRBD2; v_gene: TRBV2; j_gene: TRBJ2-7; abundance: -; CDR3nt: TGTGCCAGCAGTGACCCGGGACTAGCGGCGTACTACGAGCAGTACTTC; CDR3aa: CASSDPGLAAYYEQYF
d_gene: -; v_gene: TRBV6-5; j_gene: TRBJ1-5; abundance: -; CDR3nt: TGTGCCAGCAGTTCTCTTCCAGTGGGCAATCAGCCCCAGCATTTT; CDR3aa: CASSSLPVGNQPQHF
d_gene: TRBD2; v_gene: TRBV30; j_gene: TRBJ2-7; abundance: -; CDR3nt: TGTGCCTGGAGTGCGGGGGGGGCCGAGCAGTACTTC; CDR3aa: CAWSAGGAEQYF
d_gene: -; v_gene: TRBV2; j_gene: TRBJ2-1; abundance: few; CDR3nt: TGTGCCAGCAGTGAAGATAGTCGCTACAATGAGCAGTTCTTC; CDR3aa: CASSEDSRYNEQFF
d_gene: TRBD2; v_gene: TRBV6-5; j_gene: TRBJ2-7; abundance: -; CDR3nt: TGTGCCAGCAGATCGGGACTAGCAGGCTCCTACGAGCAGTACTTC; CDR3aa: CASRSGLAGSYEQYF
d_gene: TRBD1; v_gene: TRBV27; j_gene: TRBJ2-3; abundance: -; CDR3nt: TGTGCCAGCAGTTTTAACAGGGGGCGTGCAGATACGCAGTATTTT; CDR3aa: CASSFNRGRADTQYF
d_gene: -; v_gene: TRBV7-6; j_gene: TRBJ2-1; abundance: once; CDR3nt: TGTGCCAGCAGCTCCCTATTGACAGACAATGAGCAGTTCTTC; CDR3aa: CASSSLLTDNEQFF
d_gene: -; v_gene: TRBV5-1; j_gene: TRBJ2-5; abundance: -; CDR3nt: TGCGCCAGCAGCTTGGAGGCTAGCGTTGAGACCCAGTACTTC; CDR3aa: CASSLEASVETQYF